Below, 24 T cell receptor beta chains from the same sample are listed, as sequenced in a study of blood T cells in healthy people across ages. Alongside a J-beta primer mix, a sample-barcoded 5' primer served in a second PCR lasting about 6 to 11 cycles. TCRdb reprocessed the 5' RACE reads with MiXCR, giving one entry per CDR3 protein. The repertoire holds 660,000 or so distinct CDR3 sequences, with 58% as singletons. Sequenced input: blood. All receptors derive from a man between 60 and 70 years old in good health.

The chain combines TRBV21-1 with TRBJ2-5; the D call TRBD1 from the table was never checked on the DNA. TRBV21-1 is a pseudogene locus. This CDR3 contains 15 residues. The CDR3 sequence: CASSSPDRGRETQYF. CDR3 in DNA: TGTGCCAGCAGCAGCCCGGACAGGGGGCGAGAGACCCAGTACTTC.

The chain recombines TRBV10-3 with TRBJ2-5, with 8 bases matching TRBD1. The CDR3 runs 15 residues. After removal of 2 bases from V and 5 bases from J, the junction contained 7 bases not matched to a gene. From germline, CDR1 is ENHRY and CDR2 SYGVKD. CDR3 DNA: TGTGCCATCAGTGAGGCATCGGGACAGGCGGAGACCCAGTACTTC. Amino acid sequence: CAISEASGQAETQYF.

The chain employs TRBV15 and TRBJ2-7, with D unclear. V was cut by 0 bases and J by 0 bases, with 9 bases left in between. Germline-derived CDR1 and CDR2 are LNHNV and YYDKDF (reference sequence). The CDR3 length is 15 residues. CDR3 sequence: CATSRDRTSSYEQYF. Written as DNA, the CDR3 is TGTGCCACCAGCAGAGACCGGACCAGCTCCTACGAGCAGTACTTC.

The rearrangement joins TRBV21-1 to TRBJ2-2; TRBD1 was called by the table and not checked on the DNA. TRBV21-1 has pseudogene status. CDR3 length equals 14 residues. The CDR3 nucleotides are TGTGCCAGCTCCAGGGGGCCGGGCACCGGGGAGCTGTTTTTT. This codes for CASSRGPGTGELFF.

The chain uses TRBV11-2 and TRBJ1-2; 7 bases match TRBD1. The CDR3 has 14 amino acids. Germline V lookup: CDR1 SGHAT, CDR2 FQNNGV. The J segment lost 3 bases and the V segment lost 2 bases, leaving 3 bases of the junction unmatched. The CDR3 loop reads CASSLHTGDYGYTF. DNA of the CDR3: TGTGCCAGCAGCTTACATACAGGGGACTATGGCTACACCTTC.

This clonotype was seen repeatedly, ten times or more. The chain has TRBV27 and TRBJ2-5, with 14 nucleotides matching TRBD2. The end of the DNA fits TRBJ2-7 better, so the J call may be wrong. Germline V gives CDR1 MNHEY, CDR2 SMNVEV (reference sequence). The CDR3 extends over 15 amino acids. For the CDR3, the DNA is TGTGCCAGCAGTTCTCGACTAGCGGGGGGGTTCGAGCAGTACTTC. It encodes CASSSRLAGGFEQYF.

V usage is TRBV12-3 or TRBV12-4 and J usage is TRBJ1-5; 8 bases map to TRBD1. The CDR3 has 15 residues. V shed 5 bases, J shed 0 bases, and the junction held 3 bases outside the gene matches. CDR3 sequence: CASSRTGHSNQPQHF. The DNA of the CDR3 is TGTGCCAGCAGTCGGACAGGGCATAGCAATCAGCCCCAGCATTTT.

The sample holds a few counts of this clonotype. The CDR3 loop reads CASSRTGHNEQFF. CDR3 DNA: TGCGCCAGCAGCCGGACAGGGCACAATGAGCAGTTCTTC. The rearrangement links TRBV5-1 to TRBJ2-1, with 8 bases lining up with TRBD1. The CDR3 loop spans 13 amino acids. Trimming took 4 bases from V and 5 from J; bases not matched to a gene: 2. CDR1 and CDR2 (germline): SGHRS, YFSETQ.

This chain connects TRBV20-1 to TRBJ2-5; 9 bases line up with TRBD1. The junction had 13 bases not matched to a gene; V was cut back by 6 bases and J by 11 bases. This CDR3 has 13 residues. CDR1 and CDR2 (germline): DFQATT, SNEGSKA (reference sequence). In nucleotides, the CDR3 is TGCAGTGCCGGGGACAGGGTTGGTATTGAGCAGTACTTC. Translated: CSAGDRVGIEQYF.

The J gene is TRBJ1-2, the V gene TRBV7-2; a weak D match, TRBD1 (5 bases). Germline V gives CDR1 SGHTA, CDR2 FQGNSA. This CDR3 spans 15 amino acids. The V end was cut by 2 bases, the J end by 4 bases, with 14 bases between. CDR3 DNA: TGTGCCAGCAGCTTACAAGCGGGGCAGCTCTATGGCTACACCTTC. It specifies CASSLQAGQLYGYTF.

The chain joins TRBV12-3 or TRBV12-4 to TRBJ2-4; 9 bases line up with TRBD1. The CDR3 sequence is 13 residues long. The trim removed 5 bases at V and 13 bases at J, leaving 9 bases unmatched. CDR3 in DNA: TGTGCCAGCAGTCGGACAGGGGTTAGAGGGCAGTACTTC. Its protein is CASSRTGVRGQYF.

This clonotype has more than one count but fewer than ten. The CDR3 bases are TGCAGTGCTAGAGATGGGAGGAGCTCCTACAATGAGCAGTTCTTC. Protein product: CSARDGRSSYNEQFF. The gene calls are TRBV20-1 and TRBJ2-1; D possibly corresponds to TRBD2 (6 bases). V lost 0 bases and J lost 0, with 9 bases in between. This CDR3 spans 15 amino acids. Germline CDR1 is DFQATT and CDR2 is SNEGSKA (reference sequence).

This sequence joins TRBV20-1 and TRBJ1-2; D unresolved. Germline assignment: CDR1 DFQATT and CDR2 SNEGSKA (reference sequence). Trimming left V 0 bases short and J 2 bases short, with 16 bases between. The CDR3 has 16 amino acids. The CDR3 protein is CSARDPAGEGNYGYTF. The CDR3 DNA sequence: TGCAGTGCTAGAGACCCGGCCGGCGAAGGAAACTATGGCTACACCTTC.

There are a few counts of this clonotype. V gene TRBV5-1 combines with J gene TRBJ2-7; 9 bases are shared with TRBD1. The CDR3 runs to 15 residues. Germline V gives CDR1 SGHRS, CDR2 YFSETQ. Unmatched junction bases numbered 9, after V lost 4 bases and J lost 4 bases. CDR3 DNA: TGCGCCAGCAGCGGACGGACAGGGGTCAGATACGAGCAGTACTTC. It codes for CASSGRTGVRYEQYF.

J is TRBJ1-5 and V is TRBV25-1; 8 nucleotides align to TRBD1. Germline trimming cut 8 bases from V and 5 bases from J; bases unmatched to any gene: 5. The CDR3 is 13 amino acids. The germline CDR1 and CDR2 sequences are MGHDK and SYGVNS. The CDR3 reads CASSDRGHQPQHF. The CDR3, as DNA: TGTGCCAGCTCCGACAGGGGACATCAGCCCCAGCATTTT.

The sample holds many counts of this clonotype. The rearrangement uses TRBV7-2 and TRBJ2-3; D is unclear. CDR1 and CDR2 (germline): SGHTA, FQGNSA. Trimming pared 5 bases from V and 5 bases from J, leaving 11 bases between. The CDR3 is made up of 13 amino acids. DNA of the CDR3: TGTGCCAGCAGCACCCGGAAATTAGATACGCAGTATTTT. Its translation is CASSTRKLDTQYF.

A note on this clonotype: The junction does not match germline at one end; this may be a read error. The chain recombines TRBV20-1 with TRBJ2-4; no reliable D call. Gene TRBJ2-7 matches the end of the DNA better, so the J call may be wrong. This CDR3 region has 13 residues. The V gene's germline CDR1 is DFQATT and CDR2 SNEGSKA (reference sequence). The chain's CDR3 is CSARAYLGYEQYF. The CDR3 nucleotides are TGCAGTGCGAGAGCGTACTTGGGGTACGAGCAGTACTTC.

This clonotype was found many times. The chain links TRBV20-1 to TRBJ2-1; tentative D call: TRBD2 (5 bases). Germline V gene sequence: CDR1 DFQATT, CDR2 SNEGSKA (reference sequence). This CDR3 has 16 residues. The V end was cut by 3 bases, the J end by 5 bases, with 20 bases between. CDR3 nucleotides: TGCAGTGCTAGCCCCACCCGGGCAGTGAGGGACAATGAGCAGTTCTTC. It codes for CSASPTRAVRDNEQFF.

The chain couples TRBV16 to TRBJ1-6; D might be TRBD1 (5 bases). CDR3 length: 15 amino acids. CDR1 and CDR2 from the germline V gene are KGHSY and FQNENV. Trimming stripped 3 bases from V and 7 bases from J, with 13 bases between. CDR3 protein: CASSQGTPGNSPLHF. The CDR3 DNA is TGTGCCAGCAGCCAGGGGACTCCGGGGAATTCACCCCTCCACTTT.

The chain employs TRBV3-1 and TRBJ2-5; the D gene is possibly TRBD1 (6 bases). Trimming cost V 4 bases and J 6 bases, with 15 bases left between them. The CDR3 sequence is 14 residues long. Germline V gene sequence: CDR1 LGHDT, CDR2 YNNKEL (reference sequence). This CDR3 reads CASSPLARGKTQYF. CDR3 nucleotides: TGTGCCAGCAGCCCCTTAGCCAGGGGAAAGACCCAGTACTTC.

The chain combines TRBV25-1 with TRBJ2-5; 16 bases agree with TRBD2. CDR1 and CDR2 (germline): MGHDK, SYGVNS. The CDR3 is made up of 18 amino acids. With 4 bases clipped from V and 5 bases from J, the junction kept 10 bases outside the gene matches. This CDR3 is CASSATPGLAGGLETQYF. In DNA, the CDR3 is TGTGCCAGCAGTGCAACACCGGGACTAGCGGGGGGGCTTGAGACCCAGTACTTC.

The chain recombines TRBV18 with TRBJ2-1; D not certain. CDR1 and CDR2 (germline): KGHSH, LQKENI. The CDR3 extends over 14 amino acids. V was cut by 0 bases and J by 6 bases, with 9 bases left in between. DNA of the CDR3: TGTGCCAGCTCACCACCTGGCAGCCCCAATGAGCAGTTCTTC. Its translation: CASSPPGSPNEQFF.

V usage is TRBV5-8 and J usage is TRBJ2-6, with D unresolved. V was trimmed by 0 bases and J by 2 bases, leaving 6 bases between them. CDR1 is SGHTS and CDR2 is YDEGEE in the germline V gene. CDR3 length equals 15 residues. The CDR3 sequence: CASSLERAGANVLTF. As DNA, the CDR3 is TGTGCCAGCAGCTTGGAAAGGGCTGGGGCCAACGTCCTGACTTTC. Using reference TRBV5-8 and TRBJ2-6 for the parts outside the CDR3, the full variable domain is EAGVTQSPTHLIKTRGQQATLRCSPISGHTSVYWYQQALGLGLQFLLWYDEGEERNRGNFPPRFSGRQFPNYSSELNVNALELEDSALYLCASSLERAGANVLTFGAGSRLTVL.

The V call is TRBV10-3, the J call TRBJ2-3; D may be TRBD2 (6 bases). The CDR3 loop spans 17 amino acids. V was pared by 0 bases and J by 2 bases, with 15 bases between. Germline V gives CDR1 ENHRY, CDR2 SYGVKD. CDR3 sequence (DNA): TGTGCCATCAGTGAGTCGGAGCGGGTGGGACTCACAGATACGCAGTATTTT. This translates into CAISESERVGLTDTQYF.